The 21 T cell receptor beta chains below all came from one sample that was sequenced in a study of shared clonotypes between healthy human individuals. Method: immunoSEQ multiplex PCR; TCRdb's copy keeps in-frame clones and lacks some. The sample has about 2.4 million clones, over 85% seen once. Sequencing input: naive CD4+ T cells from PBMCs. Subset here: CD45RA+ positively selected. Receptors were obtained from a man younger than 35 in good health. Some clones in this sample may be carry-over from other donors' samples.

The chain combines TRBV7-9 with TRBJ2-5; 10 nucleotides agree with TRBD2. V dropped 0 bases and J dropped 10; count of bases not matched to a gene: 5. Germline values: CDR1 SEHNR, CDR2 FQNEAQ (reference sequence). The CDR3 length is 14 residues. The CDR3 coding sequence is TGTGCCAGCAGCTTAGCCGGACTAGCGGAGCTCCAGTACTTC. This sequence encodes CASSLAGLAELQYF.

V and J are TRBV11-3 and TRBJ1-5; unclear D gene. The CDR3 has 16 amino acids. V lost 1 base and J lost 9, with 19 bases in between. Germline values: CDR1 SGHNT, CDR2 YENEEA. DNA for the CDR3: TGTGCCAGCAGCTTAGCGTGGGCCAGCCCGGTGGGGCCCCAGCATTTT. Residues: CASSLAWASPVGPQHF.

The chain carries TRBV7-2 and TRBJ2-5; D unclear. Deletions cut 5 bases from V and 5 bases from J, with 12 bases between. CDR1 is SGHTA and CDR2 is FQGNSA in the germline V gene. CDR3 length: 13 amino acids. CDR3 coding DNA: TGTGCCAGCAGCACGACACTTGGGGAGACCCAGTACTTC. Residues: CASSTTLGETQYF.

V and J are TRBV19 and TRBJ2-3; D remains unclear. V dropped 5 bases and J dropped 2 bases, with 5 bases sitting between them. From germline, CDR1 is LNHDA and CDR2 SQIVND (reference sequence). CDR3 length equals 12 residues. The CDR3 sequence is CASSPATDTQYF. In nucleotides, the CDR3 is TGTGCCAGTAGTCCGGCCACAGATACGCAGTATTTT. Based on the CDR3 plus reference TRBV19 and TRBJ2-3, the full variable domain is DGGITQSPKYLFRKEGQNVTLSCEQNLNHDAMYWYRQDPGQGLRLIYYSQIVNDFQKGDIAEGYSVSREKKESFPLTVTSAQKNPTAFYLCASSPATDTQYFGPGTRLTVL.

This clone was recorded once. The rearrangement uses TRBV30 and TRBJ1-1; D is unresolved. V lost 1 base to trimming and J lost 5 bases, with 11 bases between them. The CDR3 consists of 13 residues. Germline lookup yields CDR1 GTSNPN and CDR2 SVGIG (reference sequence). The CDR3 nucleotides are TGTGCCTGGAGTGGGCCCCTTTGGACTGAAGCTTTCTTT. This gives the protein CAWSGPLWTEAFF.

The chain is built from TRBV5-1 and TRBJ2-7; D gene unclear. V lost 0 bases and J lost 7, with 17 bases in between. Germline V gene data show CDR1 as SGHRS and CDR2 as YFSETQ. This CDR3 is built from 15 residues. This chain's CDR3 is CASSLATHPLREQYF. In nucleotides, the CDR3 is TGCGCCAGCAGCTTGGCCACCCACCCTTTGAGGGAGCAGTACTTC. Full variable domain (remainder filled in from reference TRBV5-1 and TRBJ2-7): KAGVTQTPRYLIKTRGQQVTLSCSPISGHRSVSWYQQTPGQGLQFLFEYFSETQRNKGNFPGRFSGRQFSNSRSEMNVSTLELGDSALYLCASSLATHPLREQYFGPGTRLTVT.

This clone has only a few counts. The genes are TRBV12-5 and TRBJ1-1; D ambiguous. Trimming shortened V by 1 base and J by 8 bases, and 11 bases separated the two germline ends. CDR1 LGHNT and CDR2 FRNRAP come from the germline V gene. This CDR3 has 13 residues. Here the CDR3 reads CASGLGPPQEAFF. The CDR3 DNA sequence: TGTGCTAGTGGTTTGGGGCCTCCTCAAGAAGCTTTCTTT. The full variable domain, completed using reference TRBV12-5 and TRBJ1-1, is DARVTQTPRHKVTEMGQEVTMRCQPILGHNTVFWYRQTMMQGLELLAYFRNRAPLDDSGMPKDRFSAEMPDATLATLKIQPSEPRDSAVYFCASGLGPPQEAFFGQGTRLTVV.

The chain uses TRBV13 and TRBJ2-1; no reliable D call. Trimming left V 1 base short and J 0 bases short, with 7 bases between. The CDR3 loop spans 15 amino acids. Germline CDR1 PRHDT, CDR2 FYEKMQ (reference sequence). The CDR3 is CASSLVPSSYNEQFF. In DNA, the CDR3 is TGTGCCAGCAGCTTAGTGCCCAGCTCCTACAATGAGCAGTTCTTC.

This clone was observed a single time. J is TRBJ2-5 and V is TRBV2, with D unresolved. Trimming stripped 4 bases from V and 5 bases from J, with 14 bases between. The CDR3 is 14 residues long. In germline, CDR1 is SNHLY, CDR2 FYNNEI. CDR3 sequence (DNA): TGTGCCAGCAGTGCCCCCCACCTGGGGGAGACCCAGTACTTC. This translates into CASSAPHLGETQYF.

The chain is built from TRBV25-1 and TRBJ2-7; D assignment may be TRBD1 or TRBD2 (5 bases each). V lost 5 bases to trimming and J lost 0 bases, with 11 bases between them. Germline V lookup: CDR1 MGHDK, CDR2 SYGVNS. CDR3 length: 14 residues. The DNA of the CDR3 is TGTGCCAGCAGTCGCGCAGGGACCTCCTACGAGCAGTACTTC. This gives the protein CASSRAGTSYEQYF.

V is TRBV7-7 and J is TRBJ2-7; unclear D gene. The germline gives CDR1 SSHAT, CDR2 FNYEAQ (reference sequence). V was shortened by 5 bases and J by 0 bases, with 11 bases between the two germline ends. This CDR3 spans 14 amino acids. CDR3 region: CASSVQYDSYEQYF. CDR3 DNA: TGTGCCAGCAGCGTACAATATGACTCCTACGAGCAGTACTTC.

The rearrangement uses TRBV18 and TRBJ2-1, with 10 bases fitting TRBD2. V dropped 2 bases and J dropped 7; count of bases not matched to a gene: 8. Germline loops: CDR1 KGHSH, CDR2 LQKENI. The CDR3 totals 16 residues. In DNA, the CDR3 is TGTGCCAGCTCACCATTTTCAGCGGGAGGGGAAAATGAGCAGTTCTTC. Its protein product is CASSPFSAGGENEQFF.

This chain uses TRBV28 with TRBJ2-2; possible D gene TRBD2, 5 bases. The CDR3 is 14 amino acids. The germline gives CDR1 MDHEN, CDR2 SYDVKM. Trimming removed 7 bases at V and 6 bases at J, with 15 bases between. The CDR3 nucleotides read TGTGCCAGCATCTCAGTGGGAGTGCCCGGGGAGCTGTTTTTT. Protein product: CASISVGVPGELFF.

This sequence joins TRBV5-1 and TRBJ1-1; D is possibly TRBD1 (5 bases). Trimming shortened V by 2 bases and J by 0 bases, and 11 bases separated the two germline ends. The germline gives CDR1 SGHRS, CDR2 YFSETQ. The CDR3 is 15 residues long. The chain's CDR3 is CASSLGHVMNTEAFF. CDR3 DNA: TGCGCCAGCAGCTTAGGACATGTAATGAACACTGAAGCTTTCTTT. The whole variable domain, remainder taken from reference TRBV5-1 and TRBJ1-1, is KAGVTQTPRYLIKTRGQQVTLSCSPISGHRSVSWYQQTPGQGLQFLFEYFSETQRNKGNFPGRFSGRQFSNSRSEMNVSTLELGDSALYLCASSLGHVMNTEAFFGQGTRLTVV.

V is TRBV6-4 and J is TRBJ2-3; D is possibly TRBD2 (6 bases). This CDR3 region has 15 residues. V lost 0 bases, J lost 2 bases, and 9 bases lay in between. Germline CDR1 is MRHNA and CDR2 is SNTAGT. This CDR3 is CASSDSGLDTDTQYF. The CDR3 bases are TGTGCCAGCAGTGACTCGGGACTTGACACAGATACGCAGTATTTT.

The chain recombines TRBV7-6 with TRBJ1-2; D is uncertain. Germline values: CDR1 SGHVS, CDR2 FNYEAQ. Trimming removed 1 base from V and 7 bases from J, with 19 bases in between. This CDR3 has 16 amino acids. The CDR3 sequence is CASSLGSHPLGGGYTF. The DNA for the CDR3 is TGTGCCAGCAGCTTAGGGTCACATCCTTTAGGCGGTGGCTACACCTTC.

The chain has TRBV30 and TRBJ1-2; tentative D call: TRBD1 (6 bases). Germline loops: CDR1 GTSNPN, CDR2 SVGIG (reference sequence). The CDR3 length is 16 residues. Trimming took 1 base from V and 7 from J, leaving 22 bases between them. The CDR3 DNA sequence: TGTGCCTGGAGTGGTGGGGGCACGCCCTTAGTAGCTGGCTACACCTTC. This codes for CAWSGGGTPLVAGYTF.

This chain connects TRBV28 to TRBJ1-1; possibly TRBD1 for D (5 bases). V lost 3 bases, J lost 0 bases, and 14 bases lay in between. The CDR3 is 16 residues long. CDR1 and CDR2 (germline): MDHEN, SYDVKM. As DNA, the CDR3 is TGTGCCAGCAGTTTCGGAGGGGCAGTCATGAACACTGAAGCTTTCTTT. It encodes CASSFGGAVMNTEAFF.

The chain links TRBV14 to TRBJ1-1; weak D call: TRBD1 (6 bases). The germline V gene has CDR1 SGHDN and CDR2 FVKESK. CDR3 length equals 14 residues. Trimming stripped 1 base from V and 1 base from J, with 7 bases between. The DNA of the CDR3 is TGTGCCAGCAGCCAAGGGACAGCGAACACTGAAGCTTTCTTT. Its protein is CASSQGTANTEAFF.

V usage is TRBV11-1 and J usage is TRBJ2-1; no reliable D call. CDR1 SGHAT and CDR2 FQDESV come from the germline V gene (reference sequence). V was shortened by 2 bases and J by 8 bases, with 7 bases between the two germline ends. The CDR3 spans 12 residues. CDR3 bases: TGTGCCAGCAGCTTAACCGCCCATGAGCAGTTCTTC. It specifies CASSLTAHEQFF.

This CDR3 is CAIKIGLKQFF. The CDR3 nucleotides read TGCGCCATCAAAATTGGGCTGAAGCAGTTCTTC. The chain joins TRBV5-1 to TRBJ2-1; no firm D call. V gave up 9 bases and J gave up 11 bases, with 15 bases separating them. The germline V gene has CDR1 SGHRS and CDR2 YFSETQ. The CDR3 is 11 amino acids.